The next 13 T cell receptor beta chains were all read from a single sample in a study of shared clonotypes between healthy human individuals. TCRdb keeps only in-frame clones here, not all; method: immunoSEQ multiplex PCR. The table has about 490,000 clones, almost 80% seen once; the top ten hold approximately 12%. Sequencing was carried out using PBMCs. All receptors come from a woman aged 40 to 55 in good health. Some clones in this sample may be carry-over from other donors' samples.

This rearrangement joins TRBV28 to TRBJ1-4, with unresolved D. Trimming removed 5 bases at V and 3 bases at J, with 10 bases between. CDR1 is MDHEN, CDR2 SYDVKM, per germline. The CDR3 totals 14 residues. The CDR3 sequence: CASSRFGPNEKLFF. The CDR3 DNA follows: TGTGCCAGCAGTCGATTCGGTCCTAATGAAAAACTGTTTTTT. Full variable domain (remainder filled in from reference TRBV28 and TRBJ1-4): DVKVTQSSRYLVKRTGEKVFLECVQDMDHENMFWYRQDPGLGLRLIYFSYDVKMKEKGDIPEGYSVSREKKERFSLILESASTNQTSMYLCASSRFGPNEKLFFGSGTQLSVL.

V gene TRBV5-1 combines with J gene TRBJ1-1, with 7 positions matching TRBD1. CDR3 length: 14 amino acids. Germline values: CDR1 SGHRS, CDR2 YFSETQ. V shed 7 bases and J 1 base; nucleotides not matched to a gene: 7. CDR3 DNA sequence: TGCGCCAGCGTAGGGACAGATCAGAACACTGAAGCTTTCTTT. This encodes CASVGTDQNTEAFF.

This chain connects TRBV5-4 to TRBJ2-3; no definite D call. The germline V gene encodes CDR1 SGHNT and CDR2 YYREEE (reference sequence). V was pared by 4 bases and J by 1 base, with 13 bases between. This CDR3 contains 15 residues. CDR3 protein: CASSLDLGGTDTQYF. The CDR3 DNA reads as TGTGCCAGCAGCCTAGACCTTGGGGGCACAGATACGCAGTATTTT.

This clone was observed a handful of times. The rearrangement links TRBV7-3 to TRBJ1-1, with 7 bases lining up with TRBD1. CDR3 length: 12 amino acids. Germline values: CDR1 SGHTA, CDR2 FQGTGA. Trimming removed 5 bases from V and 7 bases from J; junction bases left unmatched: 4. The DNA for the CDR3 is TGTGCCAGCAGCCCCGACAGGGTTGAAGCTTTCTTT. It codes for CASSPDRVEAFF.

CDR3: CATGQGQGVAQPQHF. CDR3 bases: TGTGCCACGGGGCAGGGACAGGGGGTCGCGCAGCCCCAGCATTTT. The chain employs TRBV18 and TRBJ1-5; 11 bases map to TRBD1. The CDR3 contains 15 residues. CDR1 and CDR2 from the germline V gene are KGHSH and LQKENI. V lost 10 bases, J lost 7 bases, and 12 bases stayed unmatched.

The J gene is TRBJ1-1, the V gene TRBV10-3, with D hard to call. The germline V gene encodes CDR1 ENHRY and CDR2 SYGVKD. V lost 6 bases and J lost 3, with 17 bases in between. This CDR3 contains 15 residues. CDR3: CAISGVLRVDTEAFF. The CDR3 DNA sequence: TGTGCCATCAGCGGGGTACTCCGGGTCGACACTGAAGCTTTCTTT.

This clone was recorded a few times. The genes are TRBV19 and TRBJ2-5; TRBD2 agrees at 9 bases. Germline CDR1 is LNHDA and CDR2 is SQIVND (reference sequence). V trimming: 5 bases; J trimming: 1 base; junction bases outside the gene matches: 5. This CDR3 spans 15 amino acids. The CDR3 DNA follows: TGTGCCAGTAGTGGGTCAGCGGGAGGCCAAGAGACCCAGTACTTC. This gives the protein CASSGSAGGQETQYF.

The J gene is TRBJ2-7, the V gene TRBV23-1; D might be TRBD1 (7 bases). TRBV23-1 is filed as an ORF, its function uncertain. V was cut by 0 bases and J by 6 bases, with 15 bases left in between. The CDR3 has 15 amino acids. CDR3 DNA sequence: TGCGCCAGCAGTCAATCTCCCAGACAGGGAGGCGAGCAGTACTTC. It translates to CASSQSPRQGGEQYF.

Concerning this clone: The same CDR3 can be traced to other DNA sequences in this sample. This rearrangement joins TRBV7-2 to TRBJ2-7; D remains unclear. V lost 0 bases and J lost 0, with 3 bases in between. The germline V gene encodes CDR1 SGHTA and CDR2 FQGNSA. The CDR3 contains 13 residues. The CDR3 loop reads CASSLAASYEQYF. The CDR3 region has the DNA TGTGCCAGCAGCTTAGCTGCCTCCTACGAGCAGTACTTC. The whole variable domain, filled in from reference TRBV7-2 and TRBJ2-7, reads GAGVSQSPSNKVTEKGKDVELRCDPISGHTALYWYRQSLGQGLEFLIYFQGNSAPDKSGLPSDRFSAERTGGSVSTLTIQRTQQEDSAVYLCASSLAASYEQYFGPGTRLTVT.

CDR3 DNA: TGTGCCAGCAGTTTCCTCGGTGGGAATGAGCAGTTCTTC. Its protein is CASSFLGGNEQFF. J is TRBJ2-1 and V is TRBV6-1; D is unresolved. The germline V gene has CDR1 MNHNS and CDR2 SASEGT. V was shortened by 5 bases and J by 7 bases, with 12 bases between the two germline ends. The CDR3 totals 13 residues.

This sequence joins TRBV29-1 and TRBJ2-2; 11 nucleotides match TRBD2. The V segment lost 6 bases and the J segment 6 bases; nucleotides outside the gene matches: 6. The germline CDR1 and CDR2 sequences are SQVTM and ANQGSEA. This CDR3 spans 14 amino acids. CDR3 nucleotides: TGCAGCGTAGTAGCGGGAGGGATCCCCGGGGAGCTGTTTTTT. Amino acid sequence: CSVVAGGIPGELFF.

This chain connects TRBV5-1 to TRBJ2-5, with 11 positions matching TRBD1. The CDR3 length is 16 residues. The trim removed 3 bases at V and 2 bases at J, leaving 6 bases unmatched. Germline loops: CDR1 SGHRS, CDR2 YFSETQ. The CDR3 DNA sequence: TGCGCCAGCAGCTCAGCCGGGACAGGGGGTCAAGAGACCCAGTACTTC. This codes for CASSSAGTGGQETQYF.

The genes are TRBV5-6 and TRBJ1-2; D is uncertain. Trimming removed 2 bases from V and 7 bases from J, with 21 bases in between. Germline V lookup: CDR1 SGHDT, CDR2 YYEEEE. The CDR3 extends over 16 amino acids. DNA for the CDR3: TGTGCCAGCAGCTTCCCGACTTCCTACCGGTTCGCTGGCTACACCTTC. It specifies CASSFPTSYRFAGYTF. The full variable domain, with the rest looked up from reference TRBV5-6 and TRBJ1-2, is DAGVTQSPTHLIKTRGQQVTLRCSPKSGHDTVSWYQQALGQGPQFIFQYYEEEERQRGNFPDRFSGHQFPNYSSELNVNALLLGDSALYLCASSFPTSYRFAGYTFGSGTRLTVV.